The clone carrying this T cell receptor beta chain showed up just once. The sample is drawn from a study of control samples from healthy donors and cancer patients. The protocol was immunoSEQ multiplex PCR, while the TCRdb copy is restricted to in-frame clones and leaves out a portion. Altogether 100,000 to 150,000 clones are present, around 92% being singletons, with the ten largest covering around 2.1%. The junction had 4 bases not matched to a gene; V was cut back by 3 bases and J by 3 bases. The germline gives CDR1 SGHAT, CDR2 FQNNGV. CDR3 size: 15 residues. The specimen was blood. The TCR comes from a woman aged 45-65 years in good health. The V call is TRBV11-2, the J call TRBJ2-2, with 7 bases lining up with TRBD1. The CDR3 coding sequence is TGTGCCAGCAGCTTTCCGGGACAGTACACCGGGGAGCTGTTTTTT. The encoded protein is CASSFPGQYTGELFF.